This T cell receptor beta chain comes out of a study of identifying expanded T cells in peripheral blood (dated by TCRdb to the late 2010s). Regarding the study in general: Four technical replicates, made by sequencing separate aliquots from the same pool of genomic DNA, were compared pairwise. What the research found in general, with its limitations: Across all healthy-donor time intervals, the beta-binomial model significantly cut both the number of clones called differentially abundant and the false-positive rate. The binomial model flagged around 1.3 differentially abundant clones between technical replicates, compared with approximately 15 over roughly 2 weeks and 19 over about four weeks. In all healthy donors, the variance in clone template counts between samples taken roughly 14 days apart rose significantly as total template count increased. It was expected by the authors that biological variance in healthy repertoires might increase further over much longer intervals, such as months to years.

No immune events such as infections were documented for the healthy donors during the collection period. Healthy-donor blood repertoires served as a training cohort to calibrate time-dependent variance in a beta-binomial model of T-cell clone differential abundance. The training cohort included approximately 10 healthy donors, of whom 3 were female and 7 were male. An age range of roughly 25 to 70 years, with an average of 43 years, was recorded for the donors. Whole blood from each healthy donor was obtained from a commercial supplier and was collected at three time points approximately 13 days apart. Genomic DNA was extracted from unsorted whole blood for immunosequencing. Concerning this clone: This receptor's antigen is unknown. No base quality values were provided; no much bigger clone lies one nucleotide off.

V is pared back by 6 bases and J by 2 bases, with 13 bases lying between the germline termini. CDR1 and CDR2 (SEHNR, FQNEAQ) derive from the germline V gene (reference sequence). The CDR3 spans 14 residues, from the cysteine through the phenylalanine. CDR3 DNA only is kept here, 42 bases in frame from base 1. The immunoSEQ Assay, which relies on bias-controlled multiplex PCR amplification of genomic DNA, was used to profile TCRbeta CDR3 regions. As for the original processing: The absolute abundance of each unique TCRbeta CDR3 region was quantified after sequences were collapsed and filtered. Differential abundance was assessed using a binomial (Fisher-equivalent) model and a beta-binomial model in which time-dependent variance fitted from healthy donors was added. Clones with fewer than 5 combined templates were removed, and a clone was called differentially abundant if the clone's Benjamini-Hochberg FDR was below 0.01. Using the form v = (b*log(k)+a)^2, the beta-binomial variance was modeled as a function of the total template count across the two samples. TCRdb retrieved this table from immuneACCESS and kept in-frame rearrangements only. Not all clones are present; in checked studies, unresolved V genes account for under half, and no reason is known for the remainder. V, J and clone size are taken as reported in that table, and D and trimming were inferred from the DNA itself. The sample data list about 94,000 clones, and around 90% of these were observed just once. The top ten hold 5.5% to 6% of the sample.

The specimen was blood. The receptor chain draws on TRBV7-9 and TRBJ1-1; D gene: possibly TRBD1, on 6 matching bases. The source of this sequence is a person between 18 and 75 years old in good health. The CDR3 in this case is CASRAGVANTEAFF. The DNA reads as follows: TGTGCCAGCAGGGCAGGGGTGGCCAACACTGAAGCTTTCTTT. Reference TRBV7-9 and TRBJ1-1 genes cover what lies past the CDR3, so the full variable domain is DTGVSQNPRHKITKRGQNVTFRCDPISEHNRLYWYRQTLGQGPEFLTYFQNEAQLEKSRLLSDRFSAERPKGSFSTLEIQRTEQGDSAMYLCASRAGVANTEAFFGQGTRLTVV.